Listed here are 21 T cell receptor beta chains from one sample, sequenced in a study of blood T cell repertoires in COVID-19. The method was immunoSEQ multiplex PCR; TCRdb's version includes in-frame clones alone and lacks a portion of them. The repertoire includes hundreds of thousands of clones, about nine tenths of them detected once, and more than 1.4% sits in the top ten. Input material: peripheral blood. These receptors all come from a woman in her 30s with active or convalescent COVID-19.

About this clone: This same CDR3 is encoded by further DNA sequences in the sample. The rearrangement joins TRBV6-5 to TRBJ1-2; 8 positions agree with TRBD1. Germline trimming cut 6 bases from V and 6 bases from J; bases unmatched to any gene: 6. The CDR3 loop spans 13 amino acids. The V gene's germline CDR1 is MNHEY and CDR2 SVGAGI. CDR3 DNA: TGTGCCAGCAGCCCCGGACAGGGAGATGGCTACACCTTC. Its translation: CASSPGQGDGYTF.

Here the CDR3 reads CATSDPTGGNTIYF. Here the CDR3 DNA reads TGTGCCACCAGTGATCCGACAGGAGGAAACACCATATATTTT. The chain carries TRBV24-1 and TRBJ1-3, with D possibly matching TRBD1 (6 bases). The CDR3 covers 14 residues. Germline V gives CDR1 KGHDR, CDR2 SFDVKD. Trimming took off 3 bases at V and 4 bases at J, with 9 bases between the two ends.

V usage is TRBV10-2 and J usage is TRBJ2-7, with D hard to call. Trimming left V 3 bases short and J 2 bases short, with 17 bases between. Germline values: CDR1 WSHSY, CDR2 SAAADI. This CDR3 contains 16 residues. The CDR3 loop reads CASSDRPRASAYEQYF. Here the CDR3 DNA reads TGCGCCAGCAGTGATCGCCCCCGCGCGTCTGCCTACGAGCAGTACTTC.

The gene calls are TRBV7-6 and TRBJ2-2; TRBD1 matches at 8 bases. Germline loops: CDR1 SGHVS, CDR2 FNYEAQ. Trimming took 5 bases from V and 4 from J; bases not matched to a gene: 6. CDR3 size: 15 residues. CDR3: CASSQGTGGTGELFF. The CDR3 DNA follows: TGTGCCAGCAGCCAAGGCACAGGGGGCACCGGGGAGCTGTTTTTT.

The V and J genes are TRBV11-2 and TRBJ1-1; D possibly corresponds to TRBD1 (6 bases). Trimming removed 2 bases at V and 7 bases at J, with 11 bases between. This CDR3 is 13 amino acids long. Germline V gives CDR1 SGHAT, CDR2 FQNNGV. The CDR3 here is CASSLQGLVEAFF. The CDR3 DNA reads TGTGCCAGCAGCTTACAGGGGCTGGTTGAAGCTTTCTTT.

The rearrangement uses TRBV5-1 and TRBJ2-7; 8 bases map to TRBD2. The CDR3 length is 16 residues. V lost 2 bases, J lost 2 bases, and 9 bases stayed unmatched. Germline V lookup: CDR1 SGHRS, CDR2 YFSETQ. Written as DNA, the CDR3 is TGCGCCAGCAGCTTCCTCCCCGGGACTAGAGCCTACGAGCAGTACTTC. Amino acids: CASSFLPGTRAYEQYF.

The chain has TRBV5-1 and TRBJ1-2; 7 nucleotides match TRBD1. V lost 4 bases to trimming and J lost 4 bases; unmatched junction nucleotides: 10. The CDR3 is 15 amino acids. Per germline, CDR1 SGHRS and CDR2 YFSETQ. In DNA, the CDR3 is TGCGCCAGCAGCCAATTAAGGGACAGTAGCTATGGCTACACCTTC. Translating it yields CASSQLRDSSYGYTF.

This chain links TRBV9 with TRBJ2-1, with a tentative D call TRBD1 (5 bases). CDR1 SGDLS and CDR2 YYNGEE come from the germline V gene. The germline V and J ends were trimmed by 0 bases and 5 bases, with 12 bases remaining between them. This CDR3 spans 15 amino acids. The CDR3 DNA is TGTGCCAGCAGCGTAGGGGCAGGGCCGGACAATGAGCAGTTCTTC. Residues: CASSVGAGPDNEQFF.

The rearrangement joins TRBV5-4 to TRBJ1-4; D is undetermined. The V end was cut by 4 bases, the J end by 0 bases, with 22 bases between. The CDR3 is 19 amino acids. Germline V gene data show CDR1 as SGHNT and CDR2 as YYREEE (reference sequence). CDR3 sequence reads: CASSPRPDGLNTTNEKLFF. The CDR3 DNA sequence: TGTGCCAGCAGCCCCCGTCCCGATGGGCTCAACACAACTAATGAAAAACTGTTTTTT.

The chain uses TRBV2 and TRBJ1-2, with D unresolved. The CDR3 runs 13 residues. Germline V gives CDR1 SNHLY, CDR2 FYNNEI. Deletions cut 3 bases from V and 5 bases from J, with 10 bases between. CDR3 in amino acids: CASSDSPLYGYTF. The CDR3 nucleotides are TGTGCCAGCAGTGACAGTCCCTTATATGGCTACACCTTC.

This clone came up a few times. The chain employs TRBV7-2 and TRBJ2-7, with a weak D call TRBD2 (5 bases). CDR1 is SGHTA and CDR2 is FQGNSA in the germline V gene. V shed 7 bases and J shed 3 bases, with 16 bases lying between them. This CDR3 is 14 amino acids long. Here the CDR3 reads CASTRGPVYYEQYF. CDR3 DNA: TGTGCCAGCACCCGCGGGCCGGTGTACTACGAGCAGTACTTC.

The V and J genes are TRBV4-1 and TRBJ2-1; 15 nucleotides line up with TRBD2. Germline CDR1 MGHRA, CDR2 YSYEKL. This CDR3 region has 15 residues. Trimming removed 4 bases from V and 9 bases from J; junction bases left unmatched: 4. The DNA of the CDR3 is TGCGCCAGCAGCCCGGGACTAGCGGGAGGTGCTGAGCAGTTCTTC. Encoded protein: CASSPGLAGGAEQFF.

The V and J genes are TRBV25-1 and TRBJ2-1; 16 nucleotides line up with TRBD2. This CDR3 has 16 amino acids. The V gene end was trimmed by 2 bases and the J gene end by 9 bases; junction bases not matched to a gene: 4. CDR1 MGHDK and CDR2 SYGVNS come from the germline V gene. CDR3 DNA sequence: TGTGCCAGCAGTGAACCGGGACTAGCGGGAGGGGTTGAGCAGTTCTTC. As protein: CASSEPGLAGGVEQFF.

CDR3 loop: CASSESGGSSYNEQFF. The CDR3 DNA reads TGTGCCAGCAGTGAATCTGGCGGGAGCTCCTACAATGAGCAGTTCTTC. The chain employs TRBV25-1 and TRBJ2-1, with 7 nucleotides matching TRBD2. This CDR3 contains 16 residues. The J segment lost 0 bases and the V segment lost 1 base, leaving 3 bases of the junction unmatched. Germline assignment: CDR1 MGHDK and CDR2 SYGVNS. The variable domain in full, completed from reference TRBV25-1 and TRBJ2-1, reads EADIYQTPRYLVIGTGKKITLECSQTMGHDKMYWYQQDPGMELHLIHYSYGVNSTEKGDLSSESTVSRIRTEHFPLTLESARPSHTSQYLCASSESGGSSYNEQFFGPGTRLTVL.

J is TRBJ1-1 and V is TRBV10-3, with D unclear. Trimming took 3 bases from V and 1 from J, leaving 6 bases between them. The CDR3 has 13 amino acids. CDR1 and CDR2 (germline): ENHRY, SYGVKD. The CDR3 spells CAISDGGNTEAFF. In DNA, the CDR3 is TGTGCCATCAGTGATGGAGGGAACACTGAAGCTTTCTTT.

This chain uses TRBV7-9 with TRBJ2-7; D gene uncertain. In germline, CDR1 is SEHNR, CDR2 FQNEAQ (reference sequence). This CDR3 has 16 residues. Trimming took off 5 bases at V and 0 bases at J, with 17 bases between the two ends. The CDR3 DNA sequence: TGTGCCAGCAGCCTCCTACTACCTTCCATCTCCTACGAGCAGTACTTC. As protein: CASSLLLPSISYEQYF.

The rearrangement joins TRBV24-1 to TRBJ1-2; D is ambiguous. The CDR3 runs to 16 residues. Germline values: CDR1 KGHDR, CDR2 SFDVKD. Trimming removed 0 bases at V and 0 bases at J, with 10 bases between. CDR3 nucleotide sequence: TGTGCCACCAGTGATTTGCTGCGGGGAGCTAACTATGGCTACACCTTC. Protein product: CATSDLLRGANYGYTF.

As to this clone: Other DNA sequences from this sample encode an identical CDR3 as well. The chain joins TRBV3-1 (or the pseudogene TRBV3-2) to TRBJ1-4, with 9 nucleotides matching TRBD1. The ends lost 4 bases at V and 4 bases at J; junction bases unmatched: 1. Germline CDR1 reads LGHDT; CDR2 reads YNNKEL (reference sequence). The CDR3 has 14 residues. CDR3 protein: CASSPGQGNEKLFF. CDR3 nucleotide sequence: TGTGCCAGCAGCCCGGGACAGGGTAATGAAAAACTGTTTTTT.

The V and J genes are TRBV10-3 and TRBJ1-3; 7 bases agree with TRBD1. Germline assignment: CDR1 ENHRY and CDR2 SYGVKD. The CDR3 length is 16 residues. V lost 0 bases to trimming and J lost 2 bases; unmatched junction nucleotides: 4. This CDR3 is CAISESAGGTGNTIYF. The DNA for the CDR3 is TGTGCCATCAGTGAGTCTGCAGGGGGAACTGGAAACACCATATATTTT.

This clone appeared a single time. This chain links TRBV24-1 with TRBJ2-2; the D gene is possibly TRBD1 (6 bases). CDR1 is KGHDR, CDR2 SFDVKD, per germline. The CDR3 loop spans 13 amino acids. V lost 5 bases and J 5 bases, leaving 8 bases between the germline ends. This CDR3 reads CATSVTGTGELFF. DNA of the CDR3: TGTGCCACCAGTGTGACAGGTACCGGGGAGCTGTTTTTT.

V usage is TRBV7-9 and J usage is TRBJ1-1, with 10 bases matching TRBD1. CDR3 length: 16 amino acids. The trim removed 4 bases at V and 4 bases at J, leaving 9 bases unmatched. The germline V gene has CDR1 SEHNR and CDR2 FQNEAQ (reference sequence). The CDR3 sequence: CASSSRGTGEGTEAFF. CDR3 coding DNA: TGTGCCAGCAGCTCACGGGGGACAGGGGAGGGCACTGAAGCTTTCTTT.